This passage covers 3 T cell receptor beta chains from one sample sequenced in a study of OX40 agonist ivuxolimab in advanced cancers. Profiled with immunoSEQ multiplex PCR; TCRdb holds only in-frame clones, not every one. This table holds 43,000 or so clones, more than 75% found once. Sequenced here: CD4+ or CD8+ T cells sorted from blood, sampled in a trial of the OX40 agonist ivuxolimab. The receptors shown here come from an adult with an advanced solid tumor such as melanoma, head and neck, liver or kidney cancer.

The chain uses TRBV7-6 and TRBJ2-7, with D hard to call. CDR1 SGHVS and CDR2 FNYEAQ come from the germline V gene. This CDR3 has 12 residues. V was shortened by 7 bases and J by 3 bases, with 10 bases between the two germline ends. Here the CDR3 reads CASNNVGYEQYF. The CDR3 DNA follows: TGTGCCAGCAACAATGTGGGCTACGAGCAGTACTTC.

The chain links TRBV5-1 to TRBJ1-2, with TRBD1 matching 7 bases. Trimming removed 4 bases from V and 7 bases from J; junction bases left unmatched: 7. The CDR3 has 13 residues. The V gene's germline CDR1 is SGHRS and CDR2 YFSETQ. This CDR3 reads CASSTGTEAGYTF. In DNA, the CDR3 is TGCGCCAGCAGCACGGGGACAGAGGCTGGCTACACCTTC.

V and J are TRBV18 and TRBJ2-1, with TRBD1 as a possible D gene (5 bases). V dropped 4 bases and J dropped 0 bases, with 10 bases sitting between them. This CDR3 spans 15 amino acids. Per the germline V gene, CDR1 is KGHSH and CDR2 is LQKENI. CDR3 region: CASSRQYSSYNEQFF. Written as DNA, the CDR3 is TGTGCCAGCTCACGACAGTATAGCTCCTACAATGAGCAGTTCTTC.